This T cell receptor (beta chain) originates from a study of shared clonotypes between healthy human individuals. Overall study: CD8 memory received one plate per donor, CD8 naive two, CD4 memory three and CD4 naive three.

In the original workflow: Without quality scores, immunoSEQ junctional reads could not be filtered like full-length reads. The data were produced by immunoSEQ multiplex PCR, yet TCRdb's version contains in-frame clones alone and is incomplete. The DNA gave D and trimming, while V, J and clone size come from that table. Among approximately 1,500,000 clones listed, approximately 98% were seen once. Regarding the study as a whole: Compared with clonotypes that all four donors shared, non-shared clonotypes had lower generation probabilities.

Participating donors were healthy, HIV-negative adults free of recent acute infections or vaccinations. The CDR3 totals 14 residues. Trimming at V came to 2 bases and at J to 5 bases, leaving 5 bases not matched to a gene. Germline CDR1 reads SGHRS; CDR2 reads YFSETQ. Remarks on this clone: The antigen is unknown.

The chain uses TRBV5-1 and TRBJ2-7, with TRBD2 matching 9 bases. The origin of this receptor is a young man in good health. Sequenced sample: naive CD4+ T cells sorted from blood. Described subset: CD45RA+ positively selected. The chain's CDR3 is CASSFIAGVNEQYF. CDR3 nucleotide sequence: TGCGCCAGCAGCTTCATAGCGGGAGTTAACGAGCAGTACTTC.